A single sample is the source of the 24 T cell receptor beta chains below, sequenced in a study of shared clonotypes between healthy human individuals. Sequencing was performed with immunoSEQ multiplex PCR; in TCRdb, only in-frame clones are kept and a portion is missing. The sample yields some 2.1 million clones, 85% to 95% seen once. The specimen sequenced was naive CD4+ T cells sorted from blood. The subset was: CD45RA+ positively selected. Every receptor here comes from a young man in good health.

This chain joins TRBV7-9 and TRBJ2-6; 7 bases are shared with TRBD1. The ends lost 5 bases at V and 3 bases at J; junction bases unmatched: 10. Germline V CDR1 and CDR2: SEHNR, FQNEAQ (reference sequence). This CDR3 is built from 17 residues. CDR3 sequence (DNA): TGTGCCAGCAGCCCAACCAGACAGGGAAGTGGGGCCAACGTCCTGACTTTC. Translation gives CASSPTRQGSGANVLTF. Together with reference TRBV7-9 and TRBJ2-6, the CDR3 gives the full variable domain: DTGVSQNPRHKITKRGQNVTFRCDPISEHNRLYWYRQTLGQGPEFLTYFQNEAQLEKSRLLSDRFSAERPKGSFSTLEIQRTEQGDSAMYLCASSPTRQGSGANVLTFGAGSRLTVL.

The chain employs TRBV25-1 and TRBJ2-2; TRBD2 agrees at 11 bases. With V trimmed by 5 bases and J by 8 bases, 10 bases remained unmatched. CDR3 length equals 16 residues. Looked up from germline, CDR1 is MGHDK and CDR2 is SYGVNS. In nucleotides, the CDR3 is TGTGCCAGCAGTAACTCCGGGACTAGCGGTATTGGGGAGCTGTTTTTT. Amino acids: CASSNSGTSGIGELFF.

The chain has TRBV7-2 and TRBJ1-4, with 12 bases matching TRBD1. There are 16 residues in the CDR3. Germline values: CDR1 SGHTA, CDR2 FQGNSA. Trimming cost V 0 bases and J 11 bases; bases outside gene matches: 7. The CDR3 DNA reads TGTGCCAGCAGCTTAGCACCGGGACAGGGGGCGCGGAAACTGTTTTTT. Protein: CASSLAPGQGARKLFF.

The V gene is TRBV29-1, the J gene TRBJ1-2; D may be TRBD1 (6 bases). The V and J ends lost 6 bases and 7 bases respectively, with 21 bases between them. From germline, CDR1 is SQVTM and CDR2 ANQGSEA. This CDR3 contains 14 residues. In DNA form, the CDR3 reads TGCAGCGTACAACTACAGGGAAGAGGGGCTGGCTACACCTTC. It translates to CSVQLQGRGAGYTF. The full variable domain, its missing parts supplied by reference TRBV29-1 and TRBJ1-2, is SAVISQKPSRDICQRGTSLTIQCQVDSQVTMMFWYRQQPGQSLTLIATANQGSEATYESGFVIDKFPISRPNLTFSTLTVSNMSPEDSSIYLCSVQLQGRGAGYTFGSGTRLTVV.

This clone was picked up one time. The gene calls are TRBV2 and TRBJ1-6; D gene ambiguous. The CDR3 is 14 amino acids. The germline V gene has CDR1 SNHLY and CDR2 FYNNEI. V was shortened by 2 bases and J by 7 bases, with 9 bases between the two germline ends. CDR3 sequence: CASSEIRLNSPLHF. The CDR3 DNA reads TGTGCCAGCAGTGAAATTCGCTTAAATTCACCCCTCCACTTT.

CDR3 in amino acids: CAISESTGQQFF. The CDR3 nucleotides read TGTGCCATCAGTGAGTCCACAGGTCAGCAGTTCTTC. The chain couples TRBV10-3 to TRBJ2-1; D might be TRBD1 (5 bases). The germline V gene encodes CDR1 ENHRY and CDR2 SYGVKD. V was shortened by 0 bases and J by 11 bases, with 8 bases between the two germline ends. This CDR3 has 12 residues.

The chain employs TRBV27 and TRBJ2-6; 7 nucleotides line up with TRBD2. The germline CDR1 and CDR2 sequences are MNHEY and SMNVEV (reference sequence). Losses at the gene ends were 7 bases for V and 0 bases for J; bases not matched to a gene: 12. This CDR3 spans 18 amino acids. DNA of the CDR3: TGTGCCAGCACTCCATGGGCGGGAGCTAGCTCTGGGGCCAACGTCCTGACTTTC. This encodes CASTPWAGASSGANVLTF.

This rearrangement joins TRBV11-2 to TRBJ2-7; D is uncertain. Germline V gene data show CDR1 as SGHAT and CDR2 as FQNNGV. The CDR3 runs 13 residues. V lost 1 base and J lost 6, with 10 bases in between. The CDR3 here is CASSLVLVGEQYF. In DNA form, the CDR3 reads TGTGCCAGCAGCTTAGTTCTGGTCGGCGAGCAGTACTTC. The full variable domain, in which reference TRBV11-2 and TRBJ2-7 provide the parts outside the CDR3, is EAGVAQSPRYKIIEKRQSVAFWCNPISGHATLYWYQQILGQGPKLLIQFQNNGVVDDSQLPKDRFSAERLKGVDSTLKIQPAKLEDSAVYLCASSLVLVGEQYFGPGTRLTVT.

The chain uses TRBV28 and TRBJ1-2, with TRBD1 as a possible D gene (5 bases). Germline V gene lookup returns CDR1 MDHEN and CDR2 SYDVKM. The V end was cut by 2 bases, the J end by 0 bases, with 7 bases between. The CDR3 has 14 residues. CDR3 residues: CASSLRTTNYGYTF. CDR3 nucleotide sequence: TGTGCCAGCAGTTTAAGGACAACTAACTATGGCTACACCTTC.

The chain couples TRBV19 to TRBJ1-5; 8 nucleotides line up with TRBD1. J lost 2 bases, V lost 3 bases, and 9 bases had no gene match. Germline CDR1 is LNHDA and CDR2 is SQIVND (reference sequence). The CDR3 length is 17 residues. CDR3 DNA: TGTGCCAGTAGTATCCGAGACAGGGGTTCAGGCAATCAGCCCCAGCATTTT. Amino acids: CASSIRDRGSGNQPQHF.

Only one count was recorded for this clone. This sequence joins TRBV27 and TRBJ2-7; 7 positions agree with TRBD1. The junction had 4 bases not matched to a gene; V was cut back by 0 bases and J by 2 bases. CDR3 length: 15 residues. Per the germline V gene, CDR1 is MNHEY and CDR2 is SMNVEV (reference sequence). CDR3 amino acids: CASSLSATGAYEQYF. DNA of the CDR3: TGTGCCAGCAGTTTATCGGCCACAGGGGCCTACGAGCAGTACTTC.

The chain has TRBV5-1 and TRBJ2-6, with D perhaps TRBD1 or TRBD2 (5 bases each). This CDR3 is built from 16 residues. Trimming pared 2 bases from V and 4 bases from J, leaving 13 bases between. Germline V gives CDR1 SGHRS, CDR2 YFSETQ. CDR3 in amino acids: CASSFNQGPGANVLTF. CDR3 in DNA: TGCGCCAGCAGCTTTAACCAGGGACCCGGGGCCAACGTCCTGACTTTC.

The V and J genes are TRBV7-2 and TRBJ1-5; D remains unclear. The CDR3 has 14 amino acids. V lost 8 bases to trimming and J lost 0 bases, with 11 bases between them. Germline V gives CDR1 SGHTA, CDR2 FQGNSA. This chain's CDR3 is CASGTPYSNQPQHF. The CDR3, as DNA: TGTGCCAGCGGCACACCCTATAGCAATCAGCCCCAGCATTTT.

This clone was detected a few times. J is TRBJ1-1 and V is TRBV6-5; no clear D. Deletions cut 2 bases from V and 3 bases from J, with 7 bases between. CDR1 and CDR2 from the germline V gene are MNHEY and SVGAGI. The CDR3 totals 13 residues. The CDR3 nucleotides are TGTGCCAGCAGTTACGAGGGTTACACTGAAGCTTTCTTT. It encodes CASSYEGYTEAFF.

CDR3 sequence (DNA): TGTGCCAGCAGCTTAATTGGGGGAGCTAATGAAAAACTGTTTTTT. Amino acid sequence: CASSLIGGANEKLFF. V usage is TRBV7-6 and J usage is TRBJ1-4, with TRBD1 as a possible D gene (5 bases). V shed 2 bases and J shed 3 bases, with 10 bases lying between them. This CDR3 region has 15 residues. Germline CDR1 reads SGHVS; CDR2 reads FNYEAQ.

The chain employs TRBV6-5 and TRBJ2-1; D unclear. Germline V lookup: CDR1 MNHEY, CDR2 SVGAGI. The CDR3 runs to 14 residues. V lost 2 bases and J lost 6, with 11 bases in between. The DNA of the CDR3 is TGTGCCAGCAGTTACCAGATAGGGCCCAATGAGCAGTTCTTC. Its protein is CASSYQIGPNEQFF.

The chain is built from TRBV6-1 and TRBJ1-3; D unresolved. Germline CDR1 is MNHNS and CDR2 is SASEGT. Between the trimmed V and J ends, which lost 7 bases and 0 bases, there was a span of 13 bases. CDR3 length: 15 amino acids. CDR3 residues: CASTREKSSGNTIYF. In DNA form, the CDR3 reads TGTGCCAGCACTCGGGAGAAGAGCTCTGGAAACACCATATATTTT.

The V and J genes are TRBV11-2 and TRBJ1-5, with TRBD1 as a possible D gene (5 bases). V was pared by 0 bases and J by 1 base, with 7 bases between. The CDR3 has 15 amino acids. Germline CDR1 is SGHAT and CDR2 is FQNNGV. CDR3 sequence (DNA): TGTGCCAGCAGCTTAGAATCAGGGAGCAATCAGCCCCAGCATTTT. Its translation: CASSLESGSNQPQHF.

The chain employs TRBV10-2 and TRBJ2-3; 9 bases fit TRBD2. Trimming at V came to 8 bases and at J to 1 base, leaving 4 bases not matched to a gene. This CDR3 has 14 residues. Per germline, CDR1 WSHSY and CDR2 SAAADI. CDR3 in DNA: TGCGCCAGCTTTAGCGGGAGAGGCACAGATACGCAGTATTTT. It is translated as CASFSGRGTDTQYF.

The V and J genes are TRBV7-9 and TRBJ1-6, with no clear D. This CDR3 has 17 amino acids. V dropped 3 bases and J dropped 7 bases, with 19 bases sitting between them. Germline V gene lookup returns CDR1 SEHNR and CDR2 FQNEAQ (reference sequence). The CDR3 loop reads CASSFPPTWRTNSPLHF. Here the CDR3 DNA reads TGTGCCAGCAGCTTCCCCCCTACATGGAGGACCAATTCACCCCTCCACTTT. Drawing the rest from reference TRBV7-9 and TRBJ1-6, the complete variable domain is DTGVSQNPRHKITKRGQNVTFRCDPISEHNRLYWYRQTLGQGPEFLTYFQNEAQLEKSRLLSDRFSAERPKGSFSTLEIQRTEQGDSAMYLCASSFPPTWRTNSPLHFGNGTRLTVT.

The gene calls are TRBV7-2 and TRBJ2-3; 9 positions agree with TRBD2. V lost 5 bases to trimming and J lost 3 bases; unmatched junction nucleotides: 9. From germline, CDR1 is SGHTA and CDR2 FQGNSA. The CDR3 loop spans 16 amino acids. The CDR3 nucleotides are TGTGCCAGCAGCACGTCCGGGACTAGCTTAACAGATACGCAGTATTTT. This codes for CASSTSGTSLTDTQYF.

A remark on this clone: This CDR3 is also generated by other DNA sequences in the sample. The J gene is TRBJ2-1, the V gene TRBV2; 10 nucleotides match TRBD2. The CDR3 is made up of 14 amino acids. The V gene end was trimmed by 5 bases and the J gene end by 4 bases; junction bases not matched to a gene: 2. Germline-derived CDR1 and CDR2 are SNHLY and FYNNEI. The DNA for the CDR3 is TGTGCCAGCAGTTTAGCGGGGGGTTACAATGAGCAGTTCTTC. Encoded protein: CASSLAGGYNEQFF.

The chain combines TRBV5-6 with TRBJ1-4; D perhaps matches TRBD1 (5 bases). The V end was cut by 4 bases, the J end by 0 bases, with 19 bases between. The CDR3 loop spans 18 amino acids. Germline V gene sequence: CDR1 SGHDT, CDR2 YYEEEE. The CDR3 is CASSPGWGSTPTNEKLFF. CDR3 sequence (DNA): TGTGCCAGCAGCCCCGGATGGGGCTCGACCCCAACTAATGAAAAACTGTTTTTT.

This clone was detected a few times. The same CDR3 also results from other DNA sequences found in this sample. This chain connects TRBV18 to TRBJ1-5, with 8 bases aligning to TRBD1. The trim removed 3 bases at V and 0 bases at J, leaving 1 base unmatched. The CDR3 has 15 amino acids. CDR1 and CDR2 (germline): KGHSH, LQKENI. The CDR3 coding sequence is TGTGCCAGCTCACCGACAGGGGTTAGCAATCAGCCCCAGCATTTT. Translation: CASSPTGVSNQPQHF.